This T cell receptor (beta chain) was recovered during a study of blood T cell repertoires in COVID-19. Study summary: There were acute and convalescent COVID-19 samples, and they came from the United States, Italy and Spain.

CDR1 is SQVTM and CDR2 is ANQGSEA in the germline V gene. This CDR3 is 12 amino acids long. The V and J ends lost 6 bases and 8 bases respectively, with 16 bases between them. The repertoire was sequenced with immunoSEQ multiplex PCR; TCRdb's copy has only in-frame clones and lacks some. The repertoire holds about 50,000 clones, with 85% as singletons. The chain recombines TRBV29-1 with TRBJ1-2, with D uncertain. The receptor was derived from a human donor in a cohort sampled during active COVID-19. Specimen: peripheral blood. Here the CDR3 reads CSVILATRGYTF. The CDR3 region has the DNA TGCAGCGTAATCCTAGCGACCCGCGGCTACACCTTC. Complete variable domain (other parts from reference TRBV29-1 and TRBJ1-2): SAVISQKPSRDICQRGTSLTIQCQVDSQVTMMFWYRQQPGQSLTLIATANQGSEATYESGFVIDKFPISRPNLTFSTLTVSNMSPEDSSIYLCSVILATRGYTFGSGTRLTVV.